The text below deals with one T cell receptor (beta chain). The data were obtained in a study of memory CD4+ T cells and cytomegalovirus serostatus. Looked up from germline, CDR1 is MDHEN and CDR2 is SYDVKM. Trimming took 4 bases from V and 10 from J; bases not matched to a gene: 8. CDR3 length: 13 amino acids. The repertoire was sequenced with immunoSEQ multiplex PCR; TCRdb's copy has only in-frame clones and lacks some. The repertoire includes some 58,000 clones, 77% of them detected once, and around 0.81% sits in the top ten. Single viable CD3+CD4+CD8-CD45RO+ cells were sorted as the memory CD4+ T cells.

The chain recombines TRBV28 with TRBJ2-3; 7 nucleotides line up with TRBD2. The sequenced sample was memory CD4+ T cells from blood. The clonotype comes from an adult in good health and CMV-seronegative. CDR3 residues: CASSSGGYVAQYF. The CDR3 DNA follows: TGTGCCAGCAGTTCGGGAGGTTATGTGGCGCAGTATTTT.